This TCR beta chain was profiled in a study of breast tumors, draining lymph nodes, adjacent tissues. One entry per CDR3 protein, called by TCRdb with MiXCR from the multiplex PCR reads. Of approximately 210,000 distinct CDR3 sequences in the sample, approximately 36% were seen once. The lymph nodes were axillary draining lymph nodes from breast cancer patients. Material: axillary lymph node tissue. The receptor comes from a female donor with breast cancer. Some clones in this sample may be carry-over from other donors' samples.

The CDR3 coding sequence is TGTGCCAGCAGTTTATACTACAGGGATCAGCCCCAGCATTTT. Translating gives CASSLYYRDQPQHF. The V call is TRBV28, the J call TRBJ1-5; the D gene is possibly TRBD1 (6 bases). Trimming pared 1 base from V and 5 bases from J, leaving 9 bases between. This CDR3 has 14 residues. The V gene's germline CDR1 is MDHEN and CDR2 SYDVKM.